This TCR beta chain was documented in a study of T cells in Graves' hyperthyroidism and ophthalmopathy (dated by TCRdb to about 2019). Broadly, across the study: Peripheral blood samples were taken at the time of initial diagnosis, prior to any treatment. To identify distinguishing TCR V-J signatures, a discovery cohort of about a hundred patients was used, comprising 43 with Graves' ophthalmopathy and about 59 with stable Graves' hyperthyroidism. Prospective prediction of ophthalmopathy was tested in an independent validation cohort consisting of about 20 hyperthyroidism patients and some 16 patients who later progressed to ophthalmopathy. The approximately 97 discovery patients were randomly divided into training and test sets at a 7:3 ratio. Thyroid tissue and blood T-cell repertoires from about six Graves' hyperthyroidism patients were also compared in the study. After sampling, hyperthyroidism patients received methimazole starting at 30 mg daily, and ophthalmopathy patients received high-dose intravenous methylprednisolone. The paper reports TCR Vbeta CDR3 sequencing of 140 or so peripheral blood samples: approximately 43 ophthalmopathy, fewer than 80 hyperthyroidism and approximately 17 progressor patients.

Stable Graves' hyperthyroidism was defined as the absence of progression to ophthalmopathy over 18 months of follow-up. Hyperthyroidism patients were newly diagnosed, had a disease duration of under 2 months, and were aged 18 to 65 years. Any patient with an uncontrolled infection, another autoimmune disease, pregnancy or lactation was excluded. Diagnoses relied on clinical symptoms, serum thyroxine and TRAb, thyroid ultrasound and orbital computed tomography. Ficoll-Paque density gradient centrifugation was used to isolate PBMCs from about 10 ml of fresh peripheral blood. Total RNA was extracted with Trizol reagent, and quality was checked on an Agilent 2100 Bioanalyzer. This clonotype was seen at least ten times. It has no known antigen specificity. Base qualities are not provided; no much larger clone lies one nucleotide away. After removal of 5 bases from V and 4 bases from J, the junction retains 8 bases not matched to a gene. CDR1 and CDR2, per the germline V gene, are SGHTA and FQGTGA. The CDR3 numbers 15 residues from cysteine through phenylalanine. The only DNA kept is the CDR3, 45 bases in frame from the first base.

General study outcomes and caveats: Most expanded thyroid clonotypes (frequency above 0.001) were also detected in blood, suggesting blood repertoires may reflect thyroid immune responses. No statistical method was used to fix the sample size in advance, and group allocation was not hidden from the investigators. Ophthalmopathy was separated from stable hyperthyroidism by a 13 V-J signature model, with around 88% sensitivity and just over 81% specificity obtained in cross-validation and 80%/75% obtained in testing. During validation, the model predicted progression to ophthalmopathy a median of roughly 7.1 months ahead of onset, with roughly 65% sensitivity and almost 75% specificity.

TCR beta CDR3 regions were amplified from RNA transcripts. A first-round RT-PCR of the TCR CDR3 used the HTBI primer set with the Qiagen OneStep RT-PCR kit. A second multiplex PCR round built the libraries, followed by size selection and purification. Sequencing of the libraries was done on an Illumina HiSeq2000 using paired-end 100 bp reads. The paper's processing steps were these. SOAPnuke was used to process the raw data, removing reads that contained adapters or uncalled bases, had a mean Phred below 15, or lacked an exact match to the constant primer or identifier. High-quality paired reads were merged with COPE v1.2.5, and unique nucleotide sequences were defined as clonotypes. MiTCR v1.1 was used to align the clonotypes against IMGT TRBV, TRBD and TRBJ reference segments. Analysis was restricted to V-J combinations with a frequency above 0.0001, which covered over 98% of repertoires. The TCS score was defined as the ratio of F50 (clonal expansion) to E x V (chaos), calculated using BLOSUM62-based TCRdist between CDR3 peptides within each V-J. Welch's t-statistics and random forest reduced around 550 V-J features to 10 to 15, which were used in a naive Bayes classifier (R e1071). TCRdb's own reprocessing of the public reads used fastp at Q25 and MiXCR and kept productive beta chains. Rows matching on CDR3 protein sequence are summarized as one entry with the most common DNA and genes. Here the V and J calls rest on TCRdb's processing, not on the authors' analysis. The sample data list roughly 720,000 distinct CDR3 sequences, and roughly a sixth of these were observed just once. The ten most abundant clones make up around 15% of the sample.

The sequence came from a man over 45 with Graves' hyperthyroidism. The chain links TRBV7-3 with TRBJ2-3; TRBD1 fits 8 bases in the junction. What was sequenced was blood. The nucleotide sequence reads as follows: TGTGCCAGCAGCCAAACGGGGACAGGTTCAGATACGCAGTATTTT. The resulting protein is CASSQTGTGSDTQYF.